This T cell receptor (beta chain) was retrieved from a study of T-cell reconstitution after alpha-beta-depleted transplantation in children listed by TCRdb under 2016. About the full investigation: The study quantitatively tracked T-cell immune reconstitution after TCRalphabeta/CD19-depleted allogeneic hematopoietic cell transplantation in children using TCR repertoire profiling.

The CDR3 holds 17 amino acids from the cysteine to the phenylalanine. This entry keeps only the CDR3 DNA: 51 bases, framed from base 1. CDR1 MGHDK and CDR2 SYGVNS were looked up in the germline V gene. At the junction V is shortened by 1 base and J by 1 base; bases outside the gene matches: 5. The protocol used for the library was PCR. Sequenced using an Illumina HiSeq 2500. To normalize quantification of the TCRbeta repertoire, the TCR libraries were built with molecular barcoding that relied on unique molecular identifiers. Using fastp trimming at Q25 and MiXCR clonotype assembly, TCRdb reanalyzed the public sequencing data and kept in-frame beta chains. Rows with one shared CDR3 protein collapse into an entry with the most common genes and DNA. For this sample the table gives around 670,000 distinct CDR3 sequences, of which about an eighth were detected only once. 0.65% to 0.9% of the sample goes to the ten largest clones.

Results the study describes overall, beyond this receptor: In some patients, the high TCRbeta diversity seen at day 60 was put down to recipient T cells and intrathymic progenitors that had survived conditioning. Over the following months the frequencies of hyperexpanded clones went down, and after one year T-cell counts and TCRbeta diversity were mostly credited to newly produced T cells. The apparently early alphabetaT-cell count recovery about two months after transplant was reportedly dependent on only several hundred rapidly expanded clones derived from non-depleted graft cells.

Comment on this clonotype: The clone's antigen remains unknown. No base quality information exists; no much larger clone differs at one position.

The intended sense of this specimen's treatment or condition label: allogeneic hematopoietic cell transplantation with graft depleted of TCRalphabeta T cells and CD19 B cells. The children who served as transplant recipients had been given grafts of TCRalphabeta/CD19-depleted allogeneic hematopoietic cells. The receptor was derived from a girl aged 2-10 years with congenital amegakaryocytic thrombocytopenia, due to receive a stem cell transplant. The rearrangement joined TRBV25-1 to TRBJ2-2, and 8 bases in between align with TRBD1. The specimen was PBMCs, collected before TCRalphabeta/CD19-depleted stem cell transplant. The DNA reads as follows: TGTGCCAGCAGTGAATGGCAGGGGGCCGAGAACACCGGGGAGCTGTTTTTT. It is translated as CASSEWQGAENTGELFF.